A single sample gave rise to the 30 T cell receptor beta chains below, sequenced in a study of blood T cell repertoires in COVID-19. Only in-frame clones appear in the TCRdb table, and some are missing; sequencing was by immunoSEQ multiplex PCR. The sample holds 25,000 to 35,000 clones, about 85% seen once. Sequencing input: peripheral blood. All receptors derive from a human donor in a cohort sampled during active COVID-19.

The J gene is TRBJ1-3, the V gene TRBV5-1; a possible D gene is TRBD1 (5 bases). Trimming left V 1 base short and J 4 bases short, with 12 bases between. Per the germline V gene, CDR1 is SGHRS and CDR2 is YFSETQ. The length of the CDR3 is 15 residues. DNA of the CDR3: TGCGCCAGCAGCTTGAAGGCAGGGTCCGGAAACACCATATATTTT. Residues: CASSLKAGSGNTIYF.

The chain has TRBV18 and TRBJ2-1; 7 positions agree with TRBD2. The CDR3 totals 13 residues. Per germline, CDR1 KGHSH and CDR2 LQKENI. V lost 4 bases, J lost 10 bases, and 7 bases stayed unmatched. CDR3 nucleotide sequence: TGTGCCAGCTCACGGACTAGGATCAGGGAGCAGTTCTTC. Translation: CASSRTRIREQFF.

V and J are TRBV7-9 and TRBJ1-1, with TRBD1 matching 10 bases. J was trimmed by 5 bases and V by 4 bases; bases with no gene match: 7. CDR1 SEHNR and CDR2 FQNEAQ come from the germline V gene (reference sequence). This CDR3 has 15 residues. DNA for the CDR3: TGTGCCAGCAGCTCACGACAGGGGGCAGGAACTGAAGCTTTCTTT. Amino acid sequence: CASSSRQGAGTEAFF.

The chain uses TRBV11-3 and TRBJ2-1, with 7 bases aligning to TRBD2. Germline V lookup: CDR1 SGHNT, CDR2 YENEEA. The CDR3 extends over 15 amino acids. V shed 5 bases, J shed 1 base, and the junction held 5 bases outside the gene matches. The CDR3 loop is CASSLGGVSYNEQFF. DNA of the CDR3: TGTGCCAGCAGCCTGGGGGGGGTATCCTACAATGAGCAGTTCTTC.

By sample share, this clone is medium-sized. The rearrangement joins TRBV9 to TRBJ2-1; 12 nucleotides match TRBD2. Trimming removed 4 bases from V and 7 bases from J; junction bases left unmatched: 9. The germline gives CDR1 SGDLS, CDR2 YYNGEE. The length of the CDR3 is 16 residues. In DNA form, the CDR3 reads TGTGCCAGCAGCTCGCGGACTAGCGGGGTTCGGAATGAGCAGTTCTTC. Residues: CASSSRTSGVRNEQFF.

The gene calls are TRBV28 and TRBJ2-7; tentatively, D is TRBD2 (6 bases). The germline V gene encodes CDR1 MDHEN and CDR2 SYDVKM. The CDR3 runs to 16 residues. The ends were cut back, 5 bases at V and 4 bases at J, with 21 bases in the middle. CDR3 nucleotide sequence: TGTGCCAGCAGTCCCTCTCTAGGCAGGGCGGGGTACGAGCAGTACTTC. Amino acid sequence: CASSPSLGRAGYEQYF.

The rearrangement uses TRBV27 and TRBJ1-1; D might be TRBD1 (5 bases). The V end was cut by 5 bases, the J end by 4 bases, with 11 bases between. From germline, CDR1 is MNHEY and CDR2 SMNVEV (reference sequence). The CDR3 is 13 residues long. The CDR3 DNA follows: TGTGCCAGCAGTCTTCAGGGTGGCACTGAAGCTTTCTTT. Encoded protein: CASSLQGGTEAFF.

This chain's CDR3 is CASSFGQLYEQYF. The CDR3 region has the DNA TGTGCCAGCAGCTTCGGACAGCTCTACGAGCAGTACTTC. The chain is built from TRBV13 and TRBJ2-7; tentative D call: TRBD1 (6 bases). V was clipped by 3 bases and J by 3 bases, with 9 bases between them. The germline V gene encodes CDR1 PRHDT and CDR2 FYEKMQ (reference sequence). The CDR3 runs to 13 residues.

The gene calls are TRBV30 and TRBJ2-1, with D possibly matching TRBD1 (6 bases). V lost 5 bases, J lost 5 bases, and 16 bases lay in between. The germline V gene has CDR1 GTSNPN and CDR2 SVGIG (reference sequence). The CDR3 sequence is 14 residues long. In DNA form, the CDR3 reads TGTGCCTGGGCCTGGGAAGGGGGTAACAATGAGCAGTTCTTC. Encoded protein: CAWAWEGGNNEQFF.

This clone was picked up a small number of times. J is TRBJ2-1 and V is TRBV7-2; 12 bases align to TRBD2. Germline V gives CDR1 SGHTA, CDR2 FQGNSA. This CDR3 is 15 amino acids long. V trimming: 7 bases; J trimming: 8 bases; junction bases outside the gene matches: 9. CDR3 sequence: CASTPGTSGLYEQFF. CDR3 DNA: TGTGCCAGCACCCCGGGGACTAGCGGGCTGTATGAGCAGTTCTTC.

This clone occurred once. The chain couples TRBV7-2 to TRBJ2-7, with TRBD1 matching 7 bases. This CDR3 is 18 amino acids long. In germline, CDR1 is SGHTA, CDR2 FQGNSA. V lost 2 bases, J lost 3 bases, and 16 bases stayed unmatched. CDR3 nucleotides: TGTGCCAGCAGCTTACCGGTTAAGAAGGGGGCTTTAGGCTACGAGCAGTACTTC. Translation gives CASSLPVKKGALGYEQYF.

The CDR3 spells CASSYLGATFF. CDR3 in DNA: TGTGCCAGCAGTTACTTAGGGGCTACGTTTTTT. The chain combines TRBV6-2 or TRBV6-3 with TRBJ1-4, with TRBD1 as a possible D gene (5 bases). Trimming removed 1 base at V and 16 bases at J, with 10 bases between. Germline values: CDR1 MNHEY, CDR2 SVGEGT. The CDR3 is made up of 11 amino acids.

The chain carries TRBV7-9 and TRBJ2-7; 8 bases match TRBD1. There are 12 residues in the CDR3. Germline-derived CDR1 and CDR2 are SEHNR and FQNEAQ (reference sequence). V was clipped by 4 bases and J by 7 bases; unmatched bases: 3. CDR3 nucleotides: TGTGCCAGCAGCTGGGACAGGCGGGAGCAGTACTTC. Protein product: CASSWDRREQYF.

This chain uses TRBV7-2 with TRBJ2-1; 13 bases are shared with TRBD2. Germline V gene lookup returns CDR1 SGHTA and CDR2 FQGNSA. The length of the CDR3 is 18 residues. With 1 base clipped from V and 7 bases from J, the junction kept 10 bases outside the gene matches. The CDR3 spells CASSLVSLAGGHLNEQFF. CDR3 coding DNA: TGTGCCAGCAGCTTAGTTTCACTAGCGGGGGGGCATTTGAATGAGCAGTTCTTC. Drawing the rest from reference TRBV7-2 and TRBJ2-1, the complete variable domain is GAGVSQSPSNKVTEKGKDVELRCDPISGHTALYWYRQSLGQGLEFLIYFQGNSAPDKSGLPSDRFSAERTGGSVSTLTIQRTQQEDSAVYLCASSLVSLAGGHLNEQFFGPGTRLTVL.

This clone has more than one count but fewer than ten. The chain employs TRBV19 and TRBJ1-5, with D uncertain. The CDR3 is made up of 15 amino acids. The V end lost 3 bases, the J end lost 9 bases, and 18 bases lay between the germline ends. Germline V CDR1 and CDR2: LNHDA, SQIVND (reference sequence). Here the CDR3 DNA reads TGTGCCAGTAGTATGGAGGGTGGAGGTCTTTGGCCCCAGCATTTT. Residues: CASSMEGGGLWPQHF.

The chain recombines TRBV19 with TRBJ2-1; 7 nucleotides align to TRBD2. The V and J ends lost 9 bases and 12 bases, in that order; junction bases with no gene match: 8. The germline V gene encodes CDR1 LNHDA and CDR2 SQIVND (reference sequence). The CDR3 is 11 amino acids. The CDR3 here is CASREGEGQFF. The DNA for the CDR3 is TGTGCCAGCAGGGAGGGTGAGGGGCAGTTCTTC.

This clone was seen once. J is TRBJ2-4 and V is TRBV5-1; 10 bases are a match to TRBD1. Germline lookup yields CDR1 SGHRS and CDR2 YFSETQ. The CDR3 covers 17 residues. The J segment lost 0 bases and the V segment lost 1 base, leaving 4 bases of the junction unmatched. The chain's CDR3 is CASSLSGQGLAKNIQYF. The CDR3 DNA reads TGCGCCAGCAGCTTGTCGGGACAGGGGCTAGCCAAAAACATTCAGTACTTC.

Comment on this clone: Other DNA sequences from this sample encode an identical CDR3 as well. The chain joins TRBV3-1 (or the pseudogene TRBV3-2) to TRBJ1-4, with D perhaps matching TRBD1 (5 bases). The CDR3 is made up of 16 amino acids. In germline, CDR1 is LGHDT, CDR2 YNNKEL (reference sequence). Trimming pared 6 bases from V and 8 bases from J, leaving 22 bases between. CDR3 residues: CASSQKDRGSKEKLFF. The DNA for the CDR3 is TGTGCCAGCAGTCAAAAGGACCGGGGGTCAAAGGAAAAACTGTTTTTT.

The chain joins TRBV5-6 to TRBJ2-2, with 7 bases that match TRBD1. The CDR3 has 15 amino acids. Germline loops: CDR1 SGHDT, CDR2 YYEEEE. V lost 0 bases and J lost 3; bases outside the gene matches: 2. The CDR3 region has the DNA TGTGCCAGCAGCTTGGGACAGGGAGACACCGGGGAGCTGTTTTTT. Amino acid sequence: CASSLGQGDTGELFF.

The V call is TRBV7-2, the J call TRBJ1-6; tentatively, D is TRBD1 (6 bases). Germline V lookup: CDR1 SGHTA, CDR2 FQGNSA. CDR3 length: 14 residues. V lost 3 bases to trimming and J lost 4 bases, with 7 bases between them. As DNA, the CDR3 is TGTGCCAGCAGCTTTGACAGGTATAATTCACCCCTCCACTTT. Translated, it gives CASSFDRYNSPLHF.

V usage is TRBV4-2 and J usage is TRBJ2-5, with 7 bases lining up with TRBD1. In germline, CDR1 is LGHNA, CDR2 YNFKEQ. Unmatched junction bases numbered 12, after V lost 4 bases and J lost 1 base. This CDR3 is 17 amino acids long. This chain's CDR3 is CASSRGTALGGQETQYF. CDR3 sequence (DNA): TGTGCCAGCAGCCGAGGGACAGCTCTCGGTGGCCAAGAGACCCAGTACTTC.

CDR3 region: CASSLTGDYGYTF. CDR3 DNA sequence: TGTGCCAGCAGCCTGACAGGTGACTATGGCTACACCTTC. The chain carries TRBV14 and TRBJ1-2; TRBD1 is a possible D gene (6 bases). Trimming removed 4 bases from V and 3 bases from J, with 9 bases in between. The CDR3 is 13 amino acids. Germline V gene sequence: CDR1 SGHDN, CDR2 FVKESK.

To note about this clone: The final CDR3 position lacks the conserved phenylalanine or tryptophan, pointing to a likely read error. It is unclear where the CDR3 begins or ends on the DNA, so no DNA is shown, and the CDR3 is as TCRdb lists it. The chain combines TRBV6-5 with TRBJ2-7; TRBD1, the table's D call, was not compared with the DNA. The CDR3 is made up of 14 amino acids, end residues included. Germline CDR1 is MNHEY and CDR2 is SVGAGI. Here the CDR3 reads CASSRSMGQGAHSL.

The V gene is TRBV9, the J gene TRBJ2-3; TRBD1 agrees at 7 bases. Per the germline V gene, CDR1 is SGDLS and CDR2 is YYNGEE. CDR3 length: 14 amino acids. V was clipped by 0 bases and J by 7 bases; unmatched bases: 5. CDR3 nucleotides: TGTGCCAGCAGCGTAGCTTTGACAGGGAATACGCAGTATTTT. Encoded protein: CASSVALTGNTQYF.

The gene calls are TRBV7-2 and TRBJ1-6; no clear D. The V end lost 5 bases, the J end lost 1 base, and 12 bases lay between the germline ends. Germline CDR1 reads SGHTA; CDR2 reads FQGNSA. There are 16 residues in the CDR3. The CDR3 spells CASSPSGRSYNSPLHF. As DNA, the CDR3 is TGTGCCAGCAGCCCCAGCGGGAGATCCTATAATTCACCCCTCCACTTT. Using reference TRBV7-2 and TRBJ1-6 for the parts outside the CDR3, the full variable domain is GAGVSQSPSNKVTEKGKDVELRCDPISGHTALYWYRQSLGQGLEFLIYFQGNSAPDKSGLPSDRFSAERTGGSVSTLTIQRTQQEDSAVYLCASSPSGRSYNSPLHFGNGTRLTVT.

This clone has a handful of counts. The V and J genes are TRBV3-1 (or the pseudogene TRBV3-2) and TRBJ2-1; D remains unclear. The CDR3 runs to 12 residues. The V end was cut by 5 bases, the J end by 8 bases, with 10 bases between. In germline, CDR1 is LGHDT, CDR2 YNNKEL (reference sequence). The CDR3 protein is CASSFRADEQFF. The CDR3 DNA follows: TGTGCCAGCAGCTTCCGCGCCGATGAGCAGTTCTTC.

Here the CDR3 DNA reads TGTGCCAGTAGGATCAGACGGGAGCCCCAGCATTTT. It translates to CASRIRREPQHF. The chain joins TRBV19 to TRBJ1-5; D is ambiguous. Trimming shortened V by 6 bases and J by 8 bases, and 11 bases separated the two germline ends. Germline CDR1 LNHDA, CDR2 SQIVND (reference sequence). The CDR3 runs 12 residues.

This clone is a singleton in its sample. This rearrangement joins TRBV12-3 or TRBV12-4 to TRBJ1-4, with no clear D. This CDR3 comprises 13 residues. The V gene lost 0 bases and the J gene lost 12 bases, with 11 bases spanning the gap. The CDR3 sequence is CASSLAPYSELFF. CDR3 bases: TGTGCCAGCAGTTTAGCCCCGTATTCGGAACTGTTTTTT.

In this sample, this clone turned up once. CDR3 loop: CATRGGVLVTEAFF. In DNA, the CDR3 is TGTGCCACCAGGGGAGGGGTTTTGGTCACTGAAGCTTTCTTT. This chain links TRBV15 with TRBJ1-1, with a weak D call TRBD1 (5 bases). Looked up from germline, CDR1 is LNHNV and CDR2 is YYDKDF (reference sequence). This CDR3 is built from 14 residues. Trimming removed 6 bases from V and 4 bases from J, with 15 bases in between.

This clone has just one count. The chain recombines TRBV4-1 with TRBJ2-2, with 9 bases fitting TRBD2. CDR1 is MGHRA and CDR2 is YSYEKL in the germline V gene. The CDR3 extends over 17 amino acids. The trim removed 1 base at V and 10 bases at J, leaving 13 bases unmatched. The CDR3 DNA reads TGCGCCAGCAGCCAAGTCGGCGGGGGGGGTAGTCGTGCGGAGCTGTTTTTT. Protein: CASSQVGGGGSRAELFF.